Listed here are 6 T cell receptor beta chains from one sample, sequenced in a study of early T cells in non-severe SARS-CoV-2 infection. Each CDR3 protein is one row after TCRdb ran MiXCR on the 5' RACE reads. The table has 50,000 to 55,000 distinct CDR3 sequences, around 10% seen once. Sequenced: whole blood. The receptors stem from an adult who was a healthcare worker with PCR-confirmed SARS-CoV-2 infection or an uninfected control (not recorded which).

There are many counts of this clonotype. This chain connects TRBV4-2 to TRBJ2-7; no reliable D call. Trimming shortened V by 0 bases and J by 4 bases, and 10 bases separated the two germline ends. Germline loops: CDR1 LGHNA, CDR2 YNFKEQ. The CDR3 runs to 14 residues. In nucleotides, the CDR3 is TGTGCCAGCAGCCAAGAAGATTCCGGTTACGAGCAGTACTTC. Its protein is CASSQEDSGYEQYF.

In the case of this clonotype: The junction and the germline gene differ at one end; a read error may be behind it. This sequence joins TRBV25-1 and TRBJ1-2; D is ambiguous. The CDR3 has 11 amino acids. The germline gives CDR1 MGHDK, CDR2 SYGVNS. The CDR3 DNA is TGTGCCACCAGTTCGTCCTATGGCTACACCTTC. This translates into CATSSSYGYTF.

This clonotype was counted only a few times. V gene TRBV7-2 combines with J gene TRBJ2-1; 9 bases agree with TRBD2. The J segment lost 1 base and the V segment lost 5 bases, leaving 3 bases of the junction unmatched. This CDR3 has 15 amino acids. Germline CDR1 and CDR2: SGHTA and FQGNSA. In DNA form, the CDR3 reads TGTGCCAGCAGCCGAGGACTAGCGTCCTACAATGAGCAGTTCTTC. Translation: CASSRGLASYNEQFF.

DNA for the CDR3: TGTGCCAGCAGCTCGCCCGTTGGAGGAGATACGCAGTATTTT. Protein sequence: CASSSPVGGDTQYF. The chain is built from TRBV7-2 and TRBJ2-3, with D perhaps TRBD2 (5 bases). V was cut by 4 bases and J by 5 bases, with 13 bases left in between. This CDR3 is 14 amino acids long. CDR1 is SGHTA and CDR2 is FQGNSA in the germline V gene.

This clonotype ranks as large. V usage is TRBV10-2 and J usage is TRBJ2-7, with 11 positions matching TRBD1. The J segment lost 5 bases and the V segment lost 3 bases, leaving 9 bases of the junction unmatched. CDR3 length: 16 amino acids. From germline, CDR1 is WSHSY and CDR2 SAAADI. The CDR3 region has the DNA TGCGCCAGCAGTGAAGAAACGGACAGGGGGCGCGACGAGCAGTACTTC. Its protein product is CASSEETDRGRDEQYF.

This clonotype was recorded many times. V is TRBV12-3 or TRBV12-4 and J is TRBJ1-5; D not resolved. The V gene lost 6 bases and the J gene lost 5 bases, with 11 bases spanning the gap. The CDR3 loop spans 13 amino acids. CDR3 in DNA: TGTGCCAGCAGGTCGAACTGGGATCAGCCCCAGCATTTT. It encodes CASRSNWDQPQHF.